This T cell receptor (beta chain) comes out of a study of CD8+CD57+ T cells in acquired aplastic anemia. TCR beta VDJ combinations and CDR3 sequences were profiled from genomic DNA. TCRdb processed the reads anew with MiXCR; each CDR3 protein has one entry. The table records around 170,000 distinct CDR3 sequences, roughly 63% of them present only once. This clonotype has at least ten counts. The sequenced sample consisted of sorted CD4+, CD8+, or CD8+CD57+ T cells (not recorded which) from PBMCs. This TCR derives from a human donor in good health.

The chain's CDR3 is CATSDEGPGTQYF. The CDR3 DNA sequence: TGTGCCACCAGTGACGAGGGACCGGGTACGCAGTATTTT. The V and J genes are TRBV24-1 and TRBJ2-3; D possibly matches TRBD1 or TRBD2 (5 bases each). This CDR3 is built from 13 residues. V was pared by 4 bases and J by 8 bases, with 12 bases between. The germline gives CDR1 KGHDR, CDR2 SFDVKD.